The rows below give T cell receptor beta chains drawn from one sample of a study of OX40 agonist ivuxolimab in advanced cancers. Repertoires were generated with immunoSEQ multiplex PCR, while TCRdb's copy carries only in-frame clones and drops some. The sample includes about 70,000 clones, around 86% of them seen just once. This specimen consisted of CD4+ or CD8+ T cells sorted from blood, obtained in a trial of the OX40 agonist ivuxolimab. These receptors were collected from an adult with an advanced solid tumor such as melanoma, head and neck, liver or kidney cancer. Each CDR3 is given with its conserved first and last residue. The D gene is left open where the match is weak. Clone size, where shown, is once, few, many, or a class for clones that have expanded.

abundance	d_gene	v_gene	j_gene	CDR3nt	CDR3aa
.	.	TRBV7-8	TRBJ1-1	TGTGCCAGCAGACCAACTGGAGCCTACACTGAAGCTTTCTTT	CASRPTGAYTEAFF
.	.	TRBV18	TRBJ2-2	TGTGCCAGCTCACTGAGGAATCTGAACACCGGGGAGCTGTTTTTT	CASSLRNLNTGELFF
.	.	TRBV19	TRBJ2-2	TGTGCCAGTAGTCCGGGTTACACCGGGGAGCTGTTTTTT	CASSPGYTGELFF
.	TRBD1	TRBV6-6	TRBJ1-2	TGTGCCAGCAGTTACTCCGGACAGGGGGGCTATGGCTACACCTTC	CASSYSGQGGYGYTF
.	.	TRBV10-3	TRBJ1-2	TGTGCCATCAGTGAGTCGGAGTTCTATGGCTACACCTTC	CAISESEFYGYTF
.	TRBD1	TRBV6-6	TRBJ1-1	TGTGCCAGCAGTTCAGGACAGGGGAGCGCTGAAGCTTTCTTT	CASSSGQGSAEAFF
few	TRBD2	TRBV11-1	TRBJ2-1	TGTGCCAGCGGACTAGCGGGGGTGTATGAGCAGTTCTTC	CASGLAGVYEQFF
.	TRBD1	TRBV10-1	TRBJ2-3	TGCGCCAGCAGTGTACAGGGGGCCCTGACCACAGATACGCAGTATTTT	CASSVQGALTTDTQYF
.	.	TRBV19	TRBJ2-3	TGTGCCAGTAGAACTACAGGTCTGGGGGATACGCAGTATTTT	CASRTTGLGDTQYF
.	TRBD1	TRBV7-9	TRBJ1-1	TGTGCCAGCAGTTCCCGACAGGGTTCTACTGAAGCTTTCTTT	CASSSRQGSTEAFF
.	TRBD1	TRBV30	TRBJ2-3	TGTGCCTGGAGAATTGGACAGGGTGCAGATACGCAGTATTTT	CAWRIGQGADTQYF
.	.	TRBV9	TRBJ1-1	TGTGCCAGCAGCGCCTCATCCCTACCCAACACTGAAGCTTTCTTT	CASSASSLPNTEAFF
.	.	TRBV5-4	TRBJ1-3	TGTGCCAGCAGCTTGGATAGCGGGACGGGTGGAAACACCATATATTTT	CASSLDSGTGGNTIYF
.	.	TRBV2	TRBJ2-7	TGTGCCAGCCAGCAGGGCTCCAGGGAGCAGTACTTC	CASQQGSREQYF
.	.	TRBV13	TRBJ2-7	TGTGCCAGCCAAAAAAAAATGGCCCAGGACGAGCAGTACTTC	CASQKKMAQDEQYF
.	.	TRBV30	TRBJ1-1	TGTGCCTTTCAGGTAAACACTGAAGCTTTCTTT	CAFQVNTEAFF
.	.	TRBV13	TRBJ1-3	TGTGCCAGCAGCGGCACAGGGAGAAACACCATATATTTT	CASSGTGRNTIYF